The clone carrying this TCR beta chain was counted only a few times. This sample was taken from a study of blood T cell repertoires in COVID-19. Study details: The United States, Italy and Spain supplied acute and convalescent COVID-19 samples. PBMCs, B-cell-depleted T cells, or T cells were the source of the cDNA or gDNA that made up the material.

Germline assignment: CDR1 SQVTM and CDR2 ANQGSEA. This CDR3 comprises 11 residues. V was shortened by 5 bases and J by 7 bases, with 8 bases between the two germline ends. Original data processing: The authors estimated nucleated cell counts from reference gene primer amplification. The protocol was immunoSEQ multiplex PCR, while the TCRdb copy is restricted to in-frame clones and leaves out a portion. V and J calls and clone size follow that table, whereas D and trimming were derived from the DNA. The repertoire holds about 71,000 clones, with 80% to 95% as singletons. This receptor was identified in a woman of 80 years or more with acute or convalescent COVID-19. The sample consisted of peripheral blood. This sequence joins TRBV29-1 and TRBJ1-4; D uncertain. CDR3 protein: CSVFSGEKLFF. The CDR3 nucleotides are TGCAGCGTTTTTAGCGGTGAAAAACTGTTTTTT.